Listed here are 30 T cell receptor beta chains from one sample, sequenced in a study of tissue T cells after allogeneic stem cell transplantation. Using immunoSEQ multiplex PCR, the repertoire was profiled, and TCRdb retains in-frame clones only, with some absent. The table has about 11,000 clones, less than 45% seen once; the top ten hold under 2%. Time point given: mouse harvest day 7 after allogeneic transplant. Mouse grafts combined 10^7 T-cell-depleted bone marrow cells with 10^6 splenic CD5+ T cells. Sequencing input: skin. Receptors were obtained from a female BALB/c mouse given C57BL/6 T cells with graft-versus-host disease after an allogeneic hematopoietic cell transplant.

This clone qualifies as medium-sized (0.01 to 0.1%). The genes and germline here are from mouse. Coverage ceases 1 residue before the CDR3 finishes, and the germline J gene fills in the end. The V and J genes are TRBV29 and TRBJ1-1; D may be TRBD1 (5 bases). V was pared by 5 bases and J by 1 base, with 8 bases between. The length of the CDR3 is 13 residues. CDR1 is MSHET, CDR2 SYDVDS, per germline. The CDR3 DNA, read in part, is TGTGCTAGCAGTCTCGGACAAAACACAGAAGTCTTC. Translating it yields CASSLGQNTEVF. The CDR3 as a whole reads CASSLGQNTEVFF.

Concerning this clone: One junction end disagrees with the germline gene, perhaps due to a read error. All gene names here are mouse names. The CDR3 end falls 1 residue outside the read, so it is completed with the germline J gene. Other DNA sequences in this sample translate to the same CDR3. V gene TRBV26 combines with J gene TRBJ2-3, with 9 bases that match TRBD2. Looked up from germline, CDR1 is KGHPV and CDR2 is FQNQEV (reference sequence). The CDR3 has 15 residues. This chain's CDR3 is CASSLPTGGTETLYF. CDR3 DNA (partial): TGTGCCAGTAGTCTGCCCACTGGGGGGACAGAAACGCTGTAT.

A few counts support this clone. Genes and germline come from the mouse. The missing CDR3 end, 1 residue past where the read stops, is filled in from the germline J gene. The chain joins TRBV2 to TRBJ2-5; 10 bases align to TRBD2. CDR3 length: 15 residues. The V gene's germline CDR1 is LGHNA and CDR2 YSYQKL. With V trimmed by 0 bases and J by 4 bases, 1 base remained unmatched. CDR3 bases read: TGTGCCAGCAGCCAAGACGGACTGGGGGAAGACACCCAGTAC. Residues: CASSQDGLGEDTQY. The CDR3 reads in full as CASSQDGLGEDTQYF.

In this sample, this clone turned up a few times. Gene names follow the mouse nomenclature. The read ends 1 residue shy of where the CDR3 ends; the end is completed using the germline J gene. The V call is TRBV29, the J call TRBJ2-5; tentatively, D is TRBD1 or TRBD2 (5 bases each). CDR3 length: 13 residues. Trimming cost V 4 bases and J 3 bases, with 8 bases left between them. Germline CDR1 reads MSHET; CDR2 reads SYDVDS. The sequenced part of the CDR3 DNA is TGTGCTAGCAGTTCGGGACGGCAAGACACCCAGTAC. It codes for CASSSGRQDTQY. The complete CDR3 reads CASSSGRQDTQYF. Full variable domain (rest looked up from reference TRBV29 and TRBJ2-5): DMKVTQMPRYLIKRMGENVLLECGQDMSHETMYWYRQDPGLGLQLIYISYDVDSNSEGDIPKGYRVSRKKREHFSLILDSAKTNQTSVYFCASSSGRQDTQYFGPGTRLLVL.

Concerning this clone: Any gene name here is a mouse gene name. The read falls 1 residue short of the CDR3 end, and the missing part is taken from the germline J gene. In the same sample, other DNA sequences code for this CDR3. V usage is TRBV26 and J usage is TRBJ2-5; 8 nucleotides align to TRBD1. The CDR3 contains 14 residues. Per germline, CDR1 KGHPV and CDR2 FQNQEV (reference sequence). V was pared by 0 bases and J by 6 bases, with 2 bases of the junction left unmatched. The part of the CDR3 DNA that was read is TGTGCCAGCAGTCTGTCTCAGGGGGCGGACACCCAGTAC. Protein: CASSLSQGADTQY. The whole CDR3 sequence is CASSLSQGADTQYF.

A note on this clone: Gene and germline names: mouse. The CDR3 loop reads CASSQVGVQDTQYF. The CDR3 DNA, read in part, is TGTGCCAGCAGCCAAGTCGGGGTCCAAGACACCCAGTAC. The rearrangement links TRBV5 to TRBJ2-5; D is uncertain. The sequenced fragment ends 1 residue before the CDR3 boundary, so the rest is inferred from the germline J gene. Germline values: CDR1 LGHNA, CDR2 YNLKQL (reference sequence). V was cut by 1 base and J by 2 bases, with 7 bases left in between. The CDR3 has 14 residues.

Of note for this clone: Each gene name is a mouse one. The read ends 1 residue before the CDR3 terminus; that terminus is restored from the germline J gene. The sample contains more than one DNA sequence encoding this CDR3. The chain combines TRBV26 with TRBJ2-5; 8 bases are shared with TRBD1. The V gene's germline CDR1 is KGHPV and CDR2 FQNQEV (reference sequence). The CDR3 spans 13 residues. With V trimmed by 2 bases and J by 5 bases, 0 bases remained unmatched. Incomplete CDR3 DNA: TGTGCCAGCAGTCTGACAGGGGGAGACACCCAGTAC. This gives the protein CASSLTGGDTQY. The CDR3 as a whole reads CASSLTGGDTQYF.

Concerning this clone itself: The listed genes are named as in mouse. The CDR3 goes on 1 residue after the read ends, and that part is filled in from the germline J gene. The genes are TRBV23 and TRBJ1-1; no check of the table's D call, TRBD1, against the DNA was made. The CDR3 has 15 amino acids. Germline V CDR1 and CDR2: KGHTA, FQNQQP. The CDR3 sequence: CSSSHSGTGVPEVFF. CDR3 DNA (partial): TGCTCCAGCAGTCATTCCGGGACAGGGGTTCCAGAAGTCTTC.

As concerns this clone: The genes are named according to mouse. The read is 1 residue too short to cover the CDR3 end, so that end is filled in from the germline J gene. This chain links TRBV31 with TRBJ2-4; no clear D. Germline CDR1 GKSSPN, CDR2 SITVG. The CDR3 length is 13 residues. Trimming removed 0 bases from V and 5 bases from J, with 9 bases in between. The CDR3 reads CAWSLREGNTLYF. The CDR3 bases that were read are TGTGCCTGGAGTCTGCGGGAGGGAAACACCTTGTAC.

To note about this clone: Gene names are mouse gene names. Read coverage stops 1 residue before the CDR3 terminus; the germline J gene supplies the remainder. V usage is TRBV13-2 and J usage is TRBJ1-1; D is perhaps TRBD1 (6 bases). CDR1 and CDR2 from the germline V gene are NNHNN and SYGAGS (reference sequence). This CDR3 contains 14 residues. Trimming removed 2 bases from V and 4 bases from J, with 12 bases in between. The DNA read from the CDR3 is TGTGCCAGCGGTGAAGCGGGAGGGGGCACAGAAGTCTTC. Its protein product is CASGEAGGGTEVF. The full CDR3 sequence reads CASGEAGGGTEVFF.

About this clone itself: The genes are named according to mouse. CDR3 DNA (partial): TGTGCCAGCATCGGGACAGCAAACACAGAAGTCTTC. Protein product: CASIGTANTEVF. The full CDR3 is CASIGTANTEVFF. The genes are TRBV19 and TRBJ1-1; 7 positions agree with TRBD1. The read terminates 1 residue ahead of where the CDR3 ends, so the germline J gene completes it. The CDR3 loop spans 13 amino acids. The V gene end was trimmed by 6 bases and the J gene end by 0 bases; junction bases not matched to a gene: 2. Germline V gene sequence: CDR1 FNHDT, CDR2 SITEND (reference sequence).

In regard to this clone: The gene symbols are mouse symbols. The read terminates 1 residue before the CDR3 end, so the remaining end is supplied by the germline J gene. This rearrangement joins TRBV13-2 to TRBJ2-3; 8 positions agree with TRBD2. This CDR3 is 12 amino acids long. CDR1 NNHNN and CDR2 SYGAGS come from the germline V gene (reference sequence). Germline trimming cut 7 bases from V and 5 bases from J; bases unmatched to any gene: 3. The CDR3 loop is CASSDWGETLYF. The part of the CDR3 DNA that was read is TGTGCCAGCAGCGACTGGGGAGAAACGCTGTAT.

Notes on this clone: Genes and germline are mouse. CDR3 sequence: CASSQDRGGNERLFF. The covered CDR3 bases are TGTGCCAGCAGCCAGGACAGGGGTGGCAACGAAAGATTATTT. V gene TRBV2 combines with J gene TRBJ1-4, with TRBD1 matching over 9 bases. The read ends 1 residue shy of where the CDR3 ends; the end is completed using the germline J gene. Germline V gene lookup returns CDR1 LGHNA and CDR2 YSYQKL. V trimming: 3 bases; J trimming: 4 bases; junction bases outside the gene matches: 3. The length of the CDR3 is 15 residues. The full variable domain, in which reference TRBV2 and TRBJ1-4 provide the parts outside the CDR3, is DPKIIQKPKYLVAVTGSEKILICEQYLGHNAMYWYRQSAKKPLEFMFSYSYQKLMDNQTASSRFQPQSSKKNHLDLQITALKPDDSATYFCASSQDRGGNERLFFGHGTKLSVL.

In regard to this clone: Genes and germline come from the mouse. From the germline J gene comes the end of the CDR3, since the read stops 1 residue before it. The chain is built from TRBV26 and TRBJ1-1; 7 bases line up with TRBD1. J was trimmed by 6 bases and V by 4 bases; bases with no gene match: 2. The CDR3 is 12 residues long. Germline values: CDR1 KGHPV, CDR2 FQNQEV (reference sequence). CDR3 sequence reads: CASSRQGPEVFF. The sequenced CDR3 bases are TGTGCCAGCAGTCGACAGGGCCCAGAAGTCTTC.

Worth noting for this clone: The listed genes are named as in mouse. The sequenced fragment ends 1 residue before the CDR3 boundary, so the rest is inferred from the germline J gene. The chain recombines TRBV1 with TRBJ2-2; TRBD2 is a possible D gene (5 bases). CDR1 is NSQYPW, CDR2 LRSPGD, per germline (reference sequence). This CDR3 spans 14 amino acids. Between the trimmed V and J ends, which lost 3 bases and 0 bases, there was a span of 5 bases. CDR3 DNA (partial): TGCACCTGCAGTGCTGGGGCAAACACCGGGCAGCTCTAC. It encodes CTCSAGANTGQLY. The whole CDR3 reads CTCSAGANTGQLYF.

In this sample, this clone turned up a few times. Gene names refer to mouse genes. Partial CDR3 DNA: TGTGGTGCTAGGGCAGGCGGCGGCAACGAAAGATTATTT. Amino acid sequence: CGARAGGGNERLF. The CDR3 in its entirety is CGARAGGGNERLFF. The chain uses TRBV20 and TRBJ1-4, with D hard to call. The sequence runs out 1 residue before the end of the CDR3; the remainder is reconstructed from the germline J gene. The ends were cut back, 1 base at V and 4 bases at J, with 10 bases in the middle. The germline gives CDR1 GFQATS, CDR2 STVNSAI. This CDR3 region has 14 residues.

By proportion, this clone is medium-sized (0.01 to 0.1%). Mouse gene names apply. The read finishes 1 residue shy of the CDR3 end, and the germline J gene is used to complete it. V usage is TRBV3 and J usage is TRBJ2-7, with D tentatively TRBD1 or TRBD2 (6 bases each). V was pared by 4 bases and J by 7 bases, with 11 bases between. The CDR3 is made up of 12 amino acids. Looked up from germline, CDR1 is SNHLY and CDR2 is FYNGKV (reference sequence). Incomplete CDR3 DNA: TGTGCCAGCAGCTCGGGGGCACGGGAACAGTAC. It specifies CASSSGAREQY. The whole CDR3 region reads CASSSGAREQYF.

A remark on this clone: Gene names refer to mouse genes. The read gets to within 1 residue of the CDR3 end, and the germline J gene fills in the rest. The chain is built from TRBV3 and TRBJ2-7; 10 nucleotides agree with TRBD2. The germline CDR1 and CDR2 sequences are SNHLY and FYNGKV (reference sequence). The CDR3 spans 14 residues. Germline trimming cut 2 bases from V and 7 bases from J; bases unmatched to any gene: 5. CDR3 DNA (partial): TGTGCCAGCAGCTTACTGGGGGGGCGCAGAGAACAGTAC. It codes for CASSLLGGRREQY. In full, the CDR3 reads CASSLLGGRREQYF.

This clone showed up just a few times. Gene and germline names: mouse. CDR3 DNA (partial): TGTGCCAGCAGTCTCCGCAGGGTCGGAAATACGCTCTAT. This translates into CASSLRRVGNTLY. The complete CDR3 reads CASSLRRVGNTLYF. This chain connects TRBV26 to TRBJ1-3, with a tentative D call TRBD1 (5 bases). The read finishes 1 residue shy of the CDR3 end, and the germline J gene is used to complete it. Germline V CDR1 and CDR2: KGHPV, FQNQEV (reference sequence). With 3 bases removed from V and 4 bases from J, the gap between germline ends came to 10 bases. The CDR3 spans 14 residues.

Notes on this clone: Gene and germline names: mouse. The sequence runs out 1 residue before the end of the CDR3; the remainder is reconstructed from the germline J gene. The chain joins TRBV15 to TRBJ1-4; 8 positions agree with TRBD1. The V gene end was trimmed by 0 bases and the J gene end by 3 bases; junction bases not matched to a gene: 6. Germline CDR1 is SGHND and CDR2 is FRSKSL. The CDR3 totals 17 residues. Partial CDR3 DNA: TGTGCCAGCAGTTTAGCGCTAACCAGGGGGCCCAACGAAAGATTATTT. Encoded protein: CASSLALTRGPNERLF. The CDR3 as a whole reads CASSLALTRGPNERLFF.

About this clone: The listed genes are named as in mouse. The CDR3 is cut off 1 residue early in the read; its end comes from the germline J gene. The chain links TRBV23 to TRBJ2-7; no check of the table's D call, TRBD1, against the DNA was made. The germline CDR1 and CDR2 sequences are KGHTA and FQNQQP. This CDR3 has 13 amino acids. Here the CDR3 reads CSSSPQGSYEQYF. The sequenced part of the CDR3 DNA is TGCTCCAGCAGTCCACAGGGCTCCTATGAACAGTAC.

This clone showed up just once. Gene names are mouse gene names. The read terminates 1 residue ahead of where the CDR3 ends, so the germline J gene completes it. This chain links TRBV14 with TRBJ1-1, with D unresolved. The germline CDR1 and CDR2 sequences are SGHDT and FRDEAV. Between the trimmed V and J ends, which lost 2 bases and 1 base, there was a span of 6 bases. This CDR3 contains 13 residues. Partial CDR3 DNA: TGTGCCAGCAGTTTAACTATAAACACAGAAGTCTTC. Encoded protein: CASSLTINTEVF. The whole CDR3 reads CASSLTINTEVFF.

This clone is judged medium-sized (0.01 to 0.1%). Genes and germline are mouse. The read ends 1 residue before the CDR3 terminus; that terminus is restored from the germline J gene. The V call is TRBV13-2, the J call TRBJ2-1; TRBD2 aligns across 7 bases. CDR3 length equals 14 residues. Germline-derived CDR1 and CDR2 are NNHNN and SYGAGS (reference sequence). Losses at the gene ends were 2 bases for V and 1 base for J; bases not matched to a gene: 0. This chain's CDR3 is CASGELGNYAEQFF. CDR3 DNA (partial): TGTGCCAGCGGTGAACTGGGGAACTATGCTGAGCAGTTC.

Regarding this clone: Each gene name is a mouse one. With the read ending 1 residue before the CDR3 end, the germline J gene is used to fill in that end. The chain couples TRBV26 to TRBJ2-1; the D gene is possibly TRBD1 (6 bases). The CDR3 totals 14 residues. V gave up 4 bases and J gave up 3 bases, with 10 bases separating them. CDR1 is KGHPV, CDR2 FQNQEV, per germline (reference sequence). CDR3 in amino acids: CASSPDSLYAEQFF. CDR3 DNA, as far as it was read: TGTGCCAGCAGTCCGGACAGCCTCTATGCTGAGCAGTTC. Full variable domain (missing parts from reference TRBV26 and TRBJ2-1): NSKVIQTPRYLVKGQGQKAKMRCIPEKGHPVVFWYQQNKNNEFKFLINFQNQEVLQQIDMTEKRFSAECPSNSPCSLEIQSSEAGDSALYLCASSPDSLYAEQFFGPGTRLTVL.

In regard to this clone: The genes are named according to mouse. Read sequence stops 1 residue before the CDR3 end, and the germline J gene provides the missing end. The chain couples TRBV20 to TRBJ1-1, with TRBD1 as a possible D gene (6 bases). V was clipped by 5 bases and J by 0 bases, with 10 bases between them. This CDR3 is built from 13 residues. Germline values: CDR1 GFQATS, CDR2 STVNSAI. CDR3 loop: CGASGQTNTEVFF. CDR3 bases read: TGTGGTGCTTCGGGACAAACAAACACAGAAGTCTTC.

By its share, this clone is medium-sized. Mouse germline and gene names are used. The read stops 1 residue short of the end of the CDR3; the missing end is completed from the germline J gene. V and J are TRBV13-2 and TRBJ1-1; D gene ambiguous. This CDR3 has 10 amino acids. CDR1 is NNHNN, CDR2 SYGAGS, per germline (reference sequence). Trimming removed 3 bases at V and 8 bases at J, with 5 bases between. The CDR3 bases that were read are TGTGCCAGCGGTGTCAGGGAAGTCTTC. It is translated as CASGVREVF. The full CDR3 protein is CASGVREVFF.

A word on this clone: The gene symbols are mouse symbols. Read coverage stops 1 residue before the CDR3 terminus; the germline J gene supplies the remainder. The chain joins TRBV16 to TRBJ2-7; 7 nucleotides line up with TRBD2. Looked up from germline, CDR1 is SGHSA and CDR2 is FRNQAP. This CDR3 region has 13 residues. V trimming: 1 base; J trimming: 4 bases; junction bases outside the gene matches: 1. The covered CDR3 bases are TGTGCAAGCAGCTTAGCGGGGGGGTATGAACAGTAC. Translating it yields CASSLAGGYEQY. The CDR3 as a whole reads CASSLAGGYEQYF.

A word on this clone: The gene names given are mouse names. With the read ending 1 residue before the CDR3 end, the germline J gene is used to fill in that end. The rearrangement joins TRBV31 to TRBJ2-1; D gene ambiguous. Trimming removed 0 bases from V and 0 bases from J, with 6 bases in between. Germline V lookup: CDR1 GKSSPN, CDR2 SITVG. The CDR3 is 14 residues long. Incomplete CDR3 DNA: TGTGCCTGGAGTCTAGGGTATAACTATGCTGAGCAGTTC. Translating it yields CAWSLGYNYAEQF. The CDR3 as a whole reads CAWSLGYNYAEQFF.

Worth noting for this clone: Gene names refer to mouse genes. The read comes to an end 1 residue before the CDR3 does, leaving the germline J gene to fill in the end. In the same sample, other DNA sequences code for this CDR3. The V gene is TRBV26, the J gene TRBJ2-7; D not certain. Germline CDR1 reads KGHPV; CDR2 reads FQNQEV (reference sequence). V was shortened by 3 bases and J by 4 bases, with 7 bases between the two germline ends. The length of the CDR3 is 12 residues. Incomplete CDR3 DNA: TGTGCCAGCAGTCTTCGACAATATGAACAGTAC. Translation gives CASSLRQYEQY. The complete CDR3 sequence is CASSLRQYEQYF.

This clone showed up just a few times. Genes and germline are mouse. The DNA ends 1 residue before the CDR3 does, and the rest of the CDR3 is filled in from the germline J gene. This sequence joins TRBV17 and TRBJ1-3; possible D gene TRBD1, 5 bases. The CDR3 runs 13 residues. V was trimmed by 4 bases and J by 6 bases, leaving 10 bases between them. Looked up from germline, CDR1 is MNHDT and CDR2 is YYDKIL. The part of the CDR3 DNA that was read is TGTGCTAGCAGTAATCAGGGAGAAAATACGCTCTAT. Encoded protein: CASSNQGENTLY. The full CDR3 protein is CASSNQGENTLYF. The complete variable domain, with remaining parts taken from reference TRBV17 and TRBJ1-3, reads DTTVKQNPRYKLARVGKPVNLICSQTMNHDTMYWYQKKPNQAPKLLLFYYDKILNREADTFEKFQSSRPNNSFCSLYIGSAGLEYSAMYLCASSNQGENTLYFGEGSRLIVV.